This TCR beta chain appears in the sequencing data of a study of TIL therapy for anti-PD-1-resistant metastatic lung cancer. This was the immunoSEQ v3 assay. Data came from immunoSEQ multiplex PCR; TCRdb stores just in-frame clones and leaves some out. The repertoire includes tens of thousands of clones, roughly 91% of them detected once, and just over 2.5% sits in the top ten. Sample time point: pre-treatment sample, taken before nivolumab and TIL therapy. This CDR3 region has 17 residues. With V trimmed by 0 bases and J by 6 bases, 9 bases remained unmatched. Per germline, CDR1 LGHDT and CDR2 YNNKEL (reference sequence).

The material sequenced was blood, taken at baseline. This TCR derives from a person between 30 and 79 years old with non-small cell lung cancer. The chain combines TRBV3-1 (or the pseudogene TRBV3-2) with TRBJ2-2, with TRBD1 identical over 8 bases. CDR3 sequence reads: CASSQEGRGRAPGELFF. The DNA for the CDR3 is TGTGCCAGCAGCCAAGAAGGCAGGGGGCGCGCCCCCGGGGAGCTGTTTTTT.